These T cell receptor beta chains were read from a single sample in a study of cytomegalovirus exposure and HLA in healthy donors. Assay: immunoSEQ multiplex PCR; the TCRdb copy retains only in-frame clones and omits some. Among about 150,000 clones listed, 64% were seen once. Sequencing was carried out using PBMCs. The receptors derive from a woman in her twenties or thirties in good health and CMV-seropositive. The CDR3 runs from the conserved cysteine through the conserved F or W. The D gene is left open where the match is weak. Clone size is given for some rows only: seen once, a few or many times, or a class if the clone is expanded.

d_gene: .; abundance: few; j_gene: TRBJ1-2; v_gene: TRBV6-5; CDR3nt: TGTGCCAGCAGTTACACTACAGGGCTTAGGCATGGCTACACCTTC; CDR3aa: CASSYTTGLRHGYTF
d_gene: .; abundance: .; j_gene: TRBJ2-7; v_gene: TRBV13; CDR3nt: TGTGCCAGCAGCTTATTACCGGCCTACGAGCAGTACTTC; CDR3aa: CASSLLPAYEQYF
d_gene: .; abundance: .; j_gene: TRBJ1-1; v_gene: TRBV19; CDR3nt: TGTGCCAGTAGTACAGGGGTTAGGACTGAAGCTTTCTTT; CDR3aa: CASSTGVRTEAFF
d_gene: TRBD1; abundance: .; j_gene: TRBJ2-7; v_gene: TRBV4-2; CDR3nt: TGTGCCAGCAGCCAAGGACAGGGTGGATCCTACGAGCAGTACTTC; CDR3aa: CASSQGQGGSYEQYF
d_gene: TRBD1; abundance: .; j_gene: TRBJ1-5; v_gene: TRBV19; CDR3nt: TGTGCCAGTGCACTGGGACAGGGGGACCAGCCCCAGCATTTT; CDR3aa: CASALGQGDQPQHF
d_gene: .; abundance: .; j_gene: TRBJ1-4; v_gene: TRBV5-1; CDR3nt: TGCGCCAGCAGCGAGGGAATAACTAATGAAAAACTGTTTTTT; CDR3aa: CASSEGITNEKLFF
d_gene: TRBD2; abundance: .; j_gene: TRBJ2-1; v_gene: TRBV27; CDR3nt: TGTGCCAGCAGTCCCAACACCGGGACTAGCGCTTACAATGAGCAGTTCTTC; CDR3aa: CASSPNTGTSAYNEQFF
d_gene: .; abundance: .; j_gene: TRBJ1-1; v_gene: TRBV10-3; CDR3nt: TGTGCCATCAGTGAGCGACAGATGAACACTGAAGCTTTCTTT; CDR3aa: CAISERQMNTEAFF
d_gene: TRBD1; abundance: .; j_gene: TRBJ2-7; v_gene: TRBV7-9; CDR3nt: TGTGCCAGCAGCGTCAGGGGGCAGATCTACGAGCAGTACTTC; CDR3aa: CASSVRGQIYEQYF
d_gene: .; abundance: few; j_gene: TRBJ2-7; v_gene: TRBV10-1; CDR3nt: TGCGCCAGCAGTGACCACAGGGCCTACGAGCAGTACTTC; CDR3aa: CASSDHRAYEQYF
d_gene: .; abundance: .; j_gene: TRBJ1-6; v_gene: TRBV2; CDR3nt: TGTGCCAGCAGTATTCTGACAGCTCTGGAATCACCCCTCCACTTT; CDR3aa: CASSILTALESPLHF
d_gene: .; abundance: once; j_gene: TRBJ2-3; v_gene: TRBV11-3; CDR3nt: TGTGCCAGCAGCTCCCGACTGAGCGGAGCTAGCACAGATACGCAGTATTTT; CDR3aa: CASSSRLSGASTDTQYF
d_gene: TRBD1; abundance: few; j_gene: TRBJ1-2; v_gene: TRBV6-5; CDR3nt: TGTGCCAGCAGTTCTCGGGACAGAGACTATGGCTACACCTTC; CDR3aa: CASSSRDRDYGYTF